The 27 T cell receptor beta chains given below trace back to one sample, sequenced in a study of human T cells and chemical hapten exposure (dated by TCRdb to the early 2020s). Interpreted using the paper, the time point label stands for: patch test 2, 6 weeks after DPC sensitization. In light of the paper, this sample's treatment or condition label describes: therapeutic diphenylcyclopropenone sensitization with weekly scalp DPC. Library creation used RACE. For sequencing, a NextSeq 500 was employed. Using fastp at Q25 and MiXCR, TCRdb reprocessed the public reads and kept productive beta chains. A single entry per CDR3 protein holds the most common genes and DNA from its merged rows. The sample table records 360,000 or so distinct CDR3 sequences; roughly 6% of these occur just once. The ten top clones hold 4.5% to 6% of the sample. The starting material was whole blood, obtained in connection with sensitization to the hapten diphenylcyclopropenone (DPC). These receptor sequences come from a woman aged 18-30 years with alopecia areata. Some clones in this sample may be carry-over from other donors' samples.

This clonotype was found a few times. The chain couples TRBV27 to TRBJ2-5; 9 bases match TRBD2. The CDR3 is 16 amino acids. J was trimmed by 3 bases and V by 2 bases; bases with no gene match: 7. Germline assignment: CDR1 MNHEY and CDR2 SMNVEV (reference sequence). For the CDR3, the DNA is TGTGCCAGCAGTTTAGGCGGGGGGGCTCTGGAAGAGACCCAGTACTTC. Translated: CASSLGGGALEETQYF.

The V gene is TRBV4-1, the J gene TRBJ2-3, with 10 bases identical to TRBD2. V shed 0 bases, J shed 1 base, and the junction held 10 bases outside the gene matches. The CDR3 sequence is 19 residues long. Germline CDR1 is MGHRA and CDR2 is YSYEKL. The CDR3 is CASSQDDQSGGARTDTQYF. For the CDR3, the DNA is TGCGCCAGCAGCCAAGATGATCAGAGCGGGGGGGCCCGCACAGATACGCAGTATTTT.

This chain links TRBV5-1 with TRBJ2-7, with TRBD1 matching over 8 bases. The germline gives CDR1 SGHRS, CDR2 YFSETQ. The trim removed 0 bases at V and 0 bases at J, leaving 2 bases unmatched. The CDR3 has 15 residues. The CDR3 bases are TGCGCCAGCAGCTTGGTGGGACAGGACTCCTACGAGCAGTACTTC. As protein: CASSLVGQDSYEQYF. The variable domain in full, completed from reference TRBV5-1 and TRBJ2-7, reads KAGVTQTPRYLIKTRGQQVTLSCSPISGHRSVSWYQQTPGQGLQFLFEYFSETQRNKGNFPGRFSGRQFSNSRSEMNVSTLELGDSALYLCASSLVGQDSYEQYFGPGTRLTVT.

This clonotype was picked up a small number of times. The CDR3 nucleotides read TGTGCCAGCACCGGAGAATCTATAGCGGGCTACACCTTC. This sequence encodes CASTGESIAGYTF. V gene TRBV12-3 or TRBV12-4 combines with J gene TRBJ1-2; no reliable D call. Deletions cut 7 bases from V and 8 bases from J, with 17 bases between. This CDR3 spans 13 amino acids.

The V gene is TRBV6-5, the J gene TRBJ2-7; perhaps TRBD1 as D (5 bases). Trimming pared 6 bases from V and 2 bases from J, leaving 17 bases between. In germline, CDR1 is MNHEY, CDR2 SVGAGI. This CDR3 contains 15 residues. CDR3 sequence (DNA): TGTGCCAGCAGCCCCAGGGCCCTTCCGCCCTACGAGCAGTACTTC. This encodes CASSPRALPPYEQYF.

This clonotype appeared many times. V usage is TRBV5-1 and J usage is TRBJ2-3, with 7 positions matching TRBD1. The V gene end was trimmed by 5 bases and the J gene end by 4 bases; junction bases not matched to a gene: 7. The CDR3 contains 14 residues. Germline CDR1 SGHRS, CDR2 YFSETQ. The CDR3 DNA follows: TGCGCCAGCAGTGGAGGACAGGCTCCAGATACGCAGTATTTT. Protein sequence: CASSGGQAPDTQYF.

V gene TRBV5-1 combines with J gene TRBJ2-7; no definite D call. The V gene lost 0 bases and the J gene lost 6 bases, with 13 bases spanning the gap. There are 14 residues in the CDR3. In germline, CDR1 is SGHRS, CDR2 YFSETQ. CDR3: CASSLAVAALEQYF. The CDR3 nucleotides read TGCGCCAGCAGCTTGGCCGTGGCAGCACTCGAGCAGTACTTC.

This clonotype has a count of ten or more. The chain recombines TRBV28 with TRBJ1-2; the match to TRBD1 covers 7 bases. Germline CDR1 MDHEN, CDR2 SYDVKM. The V and J ends lost 5 bases and 8 bases, in that order; junction bases with no gene match: 11. The CDR3 is made up of 14 amino acids. The CDR3 reads CASSIRTGDRGYTF. In DNA, the CDR3 is TGTGCCAGCAGTATAAGGACAGGAGATCGGGGCTACACCTTC.

This chain connects TRBV27 to TRBJ2-7; 7 bases fit TRBD1. V shed 3 bases, J shed 7 bases, and the junction held 9 bases outside the gene matches. This CDR3 has 14 amino acids. Germline loops: CDR1 MNHEY, CDR2 SMNVEV (reference sequence). The CDR3 here is CASSLSQGRREQYF. CDR3 nucleotide sequence: TGTGCCAGCAGTTTGTCACAGGGGCGGAGGGAGCAGTACTTC.

This clonotype has ten or more counts. The chain combines TRBV6-6 with TRBJ1-1; the D gene is possibly TRBD1 (5 bases). Germline V lookup: CDR1 MNHNY, CDR2 SVGAGI (reference sequence). There are 14 residues in the CDR3. V lost 2 bases and J 8 bases, leaving 15 bases between the germline ends. CDR3 in amino acids: CASSYKSWGPEAFF. The CDR3 coding sequence is TGTGCCAGCAGTTACAAATCGTGGGGCCCCGAAGCTTTCTTT.

This chain links TRBV7-2 with TRBJ2-3; 8 positions agree with TRBD2. The CDR3 length is 16 residues. After removal of 8 bases from V and 0 bases from J, the junction contained 10 bases not matched to a gene. Germline V gene data show CDR1 as SGHTA and CDR2 as FQGNSA. CDR3 in DNA: TGTGCCAGCGGGCTAGCGGGCAGCCGTAGCACAGATACGCAGTATTTT. Translating it yields CASGLAGSRSTDTQYF. Full variable domain (rest looked up from reference TRBV7-2 and TRBJ2-3): GAGVSQSPSNKVTEKGKDVELRCDPISGHTALYWYRQSLGQGLEFLIYFQGNSAPDKSGLPSDRFSAERTGGSVSTLTIQRTQQEDSAVYLCASGLAGSRSTDTQYFGPGTRLTVL.

This clonotype has more than one count but fewer than ten. The V call is TRBV10-3, the J call TRBJ1-4; D is unclear. Deletions cut 0 bases from V and 4 bases from J, with 9 bases between. The CDR3 spans 15 residues. Germline CDR1 and CDR2: ENHRY and SYGVKD. As DNA, the CDR3 is TGTGCCATCAGTGAGTCGGACGGCATTAATGAAAAACTGTTTTTT. Amino acid sequence: CAISESDGINEKLFF.

This clonotype was found many times. J is TRBJ1-2 and V is TRBV7-2; maybe TRBD1 (6 bases). V was cut by 2 bases and J by 7 bases, with 14 bases left in between. The CDR3 covers 14 residues. Germline V gives CDR1 SGHTA, CDR2 FQGNSA. Here the CDR3 DNA reads TGTGCCAGCAGCTTATTTGCAGGGGAGAGTGGCTACACCTTC. Protein product: CASSLFAGESGYTF.

This clonotype was seen more than once but under ten times. The chain links TRBV6-2 or TRBV6-3 to TRBJ2-3; possibly TRBD1 for D (5 bases). CDR3 length: 14 residues. V gave up 7 bases and J gave up 1 base, with 12 bases separating them. Germline V CDR1 and CDR2: MNHEY, SVGEGT. The CDR3 spells CASIRAGRTDTQYF. In DNA form, the CDR3 reads TGTGCCAGCATTCGGGCAGGGCGCACAGATACGCAGTATTTT.

This chain links TRBV20-1 with TRBJ2-7; TRBD1 agrees at 10 bases. V gave up 6 bases and J gave up 7 bases; unmatched junction bases: 12. The germline CDR1 and CDR2 sequences are DFQATT and SNEGSKA (reference sequence). The length of the CDR3 is 14 residues. The CDR3 loop is CSAPGTGENLEQYF. For the CDR3, the DNA is TGCAGTGCGCCCGGGACAGGGGAAAATTTGGAGCAGTACTTC.

Points on this clonotype: A single base separates this from a much larger clone, so it may be a read error. The CDR3, as DNA: TGTGCCAGCTCTACAACCGGGCCTAGCTCCTATAATTCACCCCTCCACTTT. Its protein is CASSTTGPSSYNSPLHF. The chain uses TRBV12-3 or TRBV12-4 and TRBJ1-6; the D is unclear. The CDR3 runs 17 residues. V was cut by 8 bases and J by 0 bases, with 17 bases left in between.

This clonotype appeared many times. V and J are TRBV4-3 and TRBJ2-1; no reliable D call. Trimming took 0 bases from V and 0 from J, leaving 3 bases between them. This CDR3 is 14 amino acids long. The germline CDR1 and CDR2 sequences are LGHNA and YSLEER. The CDR3 DNA is TGCGCCAGCAGCCAAGATACCTCCTACAATGAGCAGTTCTTC. Amino acid sequence: CASSQDTSYNEQFF.

There are a few counts of this clonotype. The chain employs TRBV4-2 and TRBJ2-5, with D perhaps matching TRBD1 (6 bases). V was cut by 4 bases and J by 3 bases, with 12 bases left in between. Germline V gene sequence: CDR1 LGHNA, CDR2 YNFKEQ. The CDR3 covers 14 residues. The CDR3 sequence is CASSPGRTEETQYF. CDR3 in DNA: TGTGCCAGCAGCCCGGGTAGGACAGAAGAGACCCAGTACTTC.

In its sample, this clonotype was seen many times. The rearrangement links TRBV20-1 to TRBJ1-1; D gene unclear. The CDR3 is 16 residues long. Trimming left V 5 bases short and J 0 bases short, with 19 bases between. CDR1 and CDR2 (germline): DFQATT, SNEGSKA (reference sequence). The CDR3 nucleotides read TGCAGTGCTCGTTTTTCCGGGCTCCCCTTGAACACTGAAGCTTTCTTT. Amino acids: CSARFSGLPLNTEAFF.

This clonotype was observed many times. The chain's CDR3 is CASIPSSGVTTFF. The CDR3 DNA is TGTGCCAGCATCCCTAGTTCGGGGGTGACGACTTTCTTT. The chain carries TRBV6-2 or TRBV6-3 and TRBJ1-1, with D possibly matching TRBD1 (5 bases). The CDR3 extends over 13 amino acids. Germline loops: CDR1 MNHEY, CDR2 SVGEGT. V was pared by 7 bases and J by 12 bases, with 21 bases between.

This clonotype showed up just a few times. This rearrangement joins TRBV4-3 to TRBJ2-5; D not resolved. Trimming pared 8 bases from V and 5 bases from J, leaving 15 bases between. The CDR3 totals 13 residues. Germline values: CDR1 LGHNA, CDR2 YSLEER. CDR3 amino acids: CASSNQRKETQYF. CDR3 sequence (DNA): TGCGCCAGCTCAAACCAAAGGAAGGAGACCCAGTACTTC.

CDR3 DNA: TGTGCCAGCAGTTACCAGGGGGCCTTCTACGAGCAGTACTTC. Protein product: CASSYQGAFYEQYF. The V gene is TRBV12-3 or TRBV12-4, the J gene TRBJ2-7; 8 nucleotides line up with TRBD1. This CDR3 has 14 amino acids. After removal of 4 bases from V and 3 bases from J, the junction contained 5 bases not matched to a gene.

The V and J genes are TRBV20-1 and TRBJ2-3, with a tentative D call TRBD1 (5 bases). The CDR3 has 13 amino acids. Per germline, CDR1 DFQATT and CDR2 SNEGSKA (reference sequence). V dropped 2 bases and J dropped 4 bases, with 10 bases sitting between them. CDR3 coding DNA: TGCAGTGCTAGAAAGACAGACCCAGATACGCAGTATTTT. Translating it yields CSARKTDPDTQYF.

This clonotype appeared a few times. The V gene is TRBV24-1, the J gene TRBJ2-2; 9 bases fit TRBD1. Trimming took 3 bases from V and 6 from J; bases not matched to a gene: 7. Germline CDR1 reads KGHDR; CDR2 reads SFDVKD. This CDR3 contains 16 residues. CDR3 coding DNA: TGTGCCACCAGTGATCCGAGGACAGGGGATCCCGGGGAGCTGTTTTTT. It specifies CATSDPRTGDPGELFF.

The chain recombines TRBV21-1 with TRBJ2-3; the table names TRBD1, a call not compared with the DNA. TRBV21-1 is annotated as a pseudogene. CDR3 size: 16 residues. CDR3 sequence reads: CASSGADIDYTDTQYF. The CDR3 region has the DNA TGTGCCAGCAGCGGTGCGGACATTGACTACACAGATACGCAGTATTTT.

This sequence joins TRBV7-9 and TRBJ2-7, with D perhaps TRBD2 (6 bases). The CDR3 has 13 residues. Germline CDR1 is SEHNR and CDR2 is FQNEAQ (reference sequence). Trimming left V 5 bases short and J 6 bases short, with 14 bases between. CDR3 in amino acids: CASSPQGGTEQYF. CDR3 nucleotides: TGTGCCAGCAGCCCGCAGGGCGGGACCGAGCAGTACTTC.

This chain joins TRBV5-6 and TRBJ1-2; D remains unclear. Germline assignment: CDR1 SGHDT and CDR2 YYEEEE. This CDR3 has 17 amino acids. V lost 1 base to trimming and J lost 0 bases, with 16 bases between them. CDR3 sequence: CASSLWAGGNANYGYTF. CDR3 DNA sequence: TGTGCCAGCAGCTTGTGGGCCGGCGGAAACGCTAACTATGGCTACACCTTC.